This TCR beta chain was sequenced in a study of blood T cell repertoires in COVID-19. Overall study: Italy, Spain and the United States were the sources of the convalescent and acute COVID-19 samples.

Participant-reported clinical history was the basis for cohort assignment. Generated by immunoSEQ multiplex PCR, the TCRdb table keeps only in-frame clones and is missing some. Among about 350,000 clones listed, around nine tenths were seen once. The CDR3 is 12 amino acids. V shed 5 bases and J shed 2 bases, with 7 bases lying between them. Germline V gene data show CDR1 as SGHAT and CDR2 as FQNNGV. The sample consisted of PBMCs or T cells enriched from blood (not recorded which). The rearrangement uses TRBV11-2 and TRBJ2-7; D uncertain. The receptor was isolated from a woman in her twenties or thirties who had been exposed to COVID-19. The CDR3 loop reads CASSKAPYEQYF. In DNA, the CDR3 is TGTGCCAGCAGCAAAGCCCCCTACGAGCAGTACTTC.